This T cell receptor beta chain was sequenced in a study of cytomegalovirus exposure and HLA in healthy donors. Nominally healthy donors provided the samples, though records likely missed some immune exposures. Germline CDR1 MRHNA, CDR2 SNTAGT. V was pared by 6 bases and J by 3 bases, with 2 bases of the junction left unmatched. The CDR3 runs to 13 residues. The PCR employed 60 Vbeta primers together with 13 Jbeta primers. Data came from immunoSEQ multiplex PCR; TCRdb stores just in-frame clones and leaves some out. The sample includes about 130,000 clones, roughly 62% of them seen just once. This chain links TRBV6-4 with TRBJ2-5; TRBD1 aligns across 9 bases. The receptor comes from a man aged 25 to 45 in good health and CMV-seropositive. The sample was PBMCs. CDR3 nucleotides: TGTGCCAGCAGCCGGACAGGGGAAGAGACCCAGTACTTC. It translates to CASSRTGEETQYF.